These T cell receptor beta chains were read from a single sample in a study of blood T cell repertoires in COVID-19. The assay was immunoSEQ multiplex PCR, and TCRdb's table has in-frame clones only and misses some. This sample has a few hundred thousand clones, with roughly 85% found just once. Input material: peripheral blood. These receptors were taken from a human donor in a cohort sampled during active COVID-19. CDR3s include the opening cysteine and the closing phenylalanine or tryptophan. The D gene is left open where the match is weak. Clone size is stated in some rows and not others, as once, few, many or a class when expanded.

D	size	V	J	CDR3	DNA
-	-	TRBV10-2	TRBJ1-1	CASRQTGEAFF	TGCGCCAGCAGGCAAACAGGGGAAGCTTTCTTT
TRBD1	-	TRBV19	TRBJ2-3	CASRPGQGTDTQYF	TGTGCCAGTAGACCGGGACAGGGCACAGATACGCAGTATTTT
-	-	TRBV30	TRBJ1-6	CAWIYKRSYNSPLHF	TGTGCCTGGATTTACAAACGCTCCTATAATTCACCCCTCCACTTT
TRBD1	-	TRBV6-5	TRBJ1-6	CASSLDRGTSPLHF	TGTGCCAGCAGCCTGGACAGGGGCACATCACCCCTCCACTTT
-	-	TRBV12-3/TRBV12-4	TRBJ1-1	CASSFRRYEAFF	TGTGCCAGCAGTTTTCGGAGATATGAAGCTTTCTTT
TRBD1	-	TRBV7-8	TRBJ2-1	CASSRSAPGTASYNEQFF	TGTGCCAGCAGCCGCTCCGCCCCCGGGACAGCCTCCTACAATGAGCAGTTCTTC
-	-	TRBV5-6	TRBJ1-2	CASSLGDRFSVGYTF	TGTGCCAGCAGCTTGGGCGACAGGTTTTCAGTCGGCTACACCTTC
-	-	TRBV7-2	TRBJ1-2	CASSFTGFGYTF	TGTGCCAGCAGCTTTACAGGGTTTGGCTACACCTTC
TRBD1	-	TRBV3-1/TRBV3-2	TRBJ1-1	CASGPTGKNTEAFF	TGTGCCAGCGGTCCGACAGGGAAGAACACTGAAGCTTTCTTT
TRBD2	-	TRBV7-9	TRBJ2-6	CASSHSRWEGMTGANVLTF	TGTGCCAGCAGCCATTCAAGGTGGGAGGGAATGACTGGGGCCAACGTCCTGACTTTC
-	-	TRBV30	TRBJ1-6	CACDSRFGSLHF	TGTGCCTGCGACTCCCGATTCGGGTCCCTCCACTTT
TRBD2	-	TRBV19	TRBJ2-3	CASHSRTSGDVTDTQYF	TGTGCCAGCCATTCGAGGACTAGCGGGGATGTCACAGATACGCAGTATTTT
-	-	TRBV27	TRBJ2-1	CASQTGTPGNEQFF	TGTGCCAGCCAGACTGGGACTCCAGGCAATGAGCAGTTCTTC
-	-	TRBV10-2	TRBJ2-2	CASRTERPSDTGELFF	TGCGCCAGCAGGACGGAAAGACCTAGCGATACCGGGGAGCTGTTTTTT
TRBD1	-	TRBV3-1/TRBV3-2	TRBJ2-7	CASSTGQVYEQYF	TGTGCCAGCAGCACCGGACAGGTCTACGAGCAGTACTTC
-	once	TRBV28	TRBJ2-5	CASSSASEPKETQYF	TGTGCCAGCAGTTCGGCTAGCGAGCCCAAAGAGACCCAGTACTTC
TRBD1	few	TRBV6-5	TRBJ1-1	CASRYTGGSKNTEAFF	TGTGCCAGCAGATACACAGGGGGCTCAAAGAACACTGAAGCTTTCTTT
TRBD1	-	TRBV23-1	TRBJ2-2	CASSPRTGAVRSNTGELFF	TGCGCCAGCAGCCCCAGGACAGGGGCCGTAAGATCGAACACCGGGGAGCTGTTTTTT
-	-	TRBV6-5	TRBJ1-6	CASTGVGNSPLHF	TGTGCCAGCACCGGGGTTGGAAATTCACCCCTCCACTTT
TRBD1	-	TRBV27	TRBJ2-7	CASSFRGRAFEQYF	TGTGCCAGCAGTTTTAGGGGGCGCGCGTTCGAGCAGTACTTC
TRBD2	-	TRBV7-2	TRBJ2-5	CASSTRGGLETQYF	TGTGCCAGCAGCACGCGGGGGGGCTTGGAGACCCAGTACTTC
-	-	TRBV7-9	TRBJ1-3	CASRPAPRASGNTIYF	TGTGCCAGCCGACCGGCACCCAGGGCCTCTGGAAACACCATATATTTT
TRBD1	-	TRBV9	TRBJ2-7	CASSGSTGTGREQYF	TGTGCCAGCAGCGGCTCCACCGGGACAGGGAGAGAGCAGTACTTC
TRBD2	-	TRBV7-2	TRBJ2-1	CASSRLFTGLAGHEQFF	TGTGCCAGCAGCCGTCTTTTCACGGGACTAGCGGGCCATGAGCAGTTCTTC
TRBD2	-	TRBV18	TRBJ2-5	CASSPTSGPPEGVQYF	TGTGCCAGCTCACCCACTAGCGGGCCACCGGAGGGGGTCCAGTACTTC
TRBD2	-	TRBV6-1	TRBJ2-3	CASSGRAGSTSTDTQYF	TGTGCCAGCAGTGGGCGAGCGGGGAGCACTAGCACAGATACGCAGTATTTT
TRBD2	-	TRBV2	TRBJ2-1	CASQRGGEVEQFF	TGTGCCAGCCAGCGGGGGGGTGAAGTTGAGCAGTTCTTC
-	-	TRBV2	TRBJ1-6	CAGAGSPGSPLHF	TGTGCCGGGGCAGGGTCTCCGGGTTCACCCCTCCACTTT
-	-	TRBV6-5	TRBJ2-3	CATYTVDTQYF	TGTGCCACGTATACGGTGGATACGCAGTATTTT
TRBD1	-	TRBV15	TRBJ1-3	CATSRDRARGNTIYF	TGTGCCACCAGCAGGGACAGGGCACGAGGAAACACCATATATTTT
-	-	TRBV15	TRBJ2-1	CATSRGGSGKYNEQFF	TGTGCCACCAGCAGAGGGGGTAGCGGAAAATACAATGAGCAGTTCTTC
TRBD1	-	TRBV18	TRBJ1-1	CASSPTGTGEAFF	TGTGCCAGCTCACCCACCGGGACAGGGGAAGCTTTCTTT
-	-	TRBV9	TRBJ2-4	CASSSHAERGGLVIQYF	TGTGCCAGCAGCTCTCACGCGGAACGGGGAGGTCTTGTCATTCAGTACTTC
-	-	TRBV1	TRBJ2-1	CTSSPGTVNEQFF	TGCACCAGCAGCCCCGGGACTGTCAATGAGCAGTTCTTC
-	-	TRBV5-6	TRBJ1-5	CASSSRRSIDNQPQHF	TGTGCCAGCAGCTCCCGTCGGAGTATCGACAATCAGCCCCAGCATTTT